These T cell receptor beta chains were read from a single sample in a study of breast tumors, draining lymph nodes, adjacent tissues. TCRdb independently ran MiXCR on the multiplex PCR reads; one entry per CDR3 protein. Of tens of thousands of distinct CDR3 sequences listed, 35% to 40% are singletons. The source material was breast tumor tissue. All receptors derive from a female donor with breast cancer. Some clones in this sample may be carry-over from other donors' samples. Each CDR3 is given without its conserved first and last residue. D genes are given only for firm matches.

v_call: TRBV12-3/TRBV12-4
d_call: TRBD2
cdr3_aa: ASRYIGGRSYEQY

v_call: TRBV4-1
d_call: .
cdr3_aa: ASSQGGGGYGYT

v_call: TRBV6-1
d_call: TRBD1
cdr3_aa: ASSPDRGTEKLF

v_call: TRBV5-6
d_call: TRBD1
cdr3_aa: ASSVPGQGEETQY

v_call: TRBV3-1
d_call: .
cdr3_aa: ASSRGSQSSYEQY

v_call: TRBV12-3/TRBV12-4
d_call: TRBD1
cdr3_aa: ASRRTGINEQY

v_call: TRBV19
d_call: TRBD1
cdr3_aa: ASSIGGQGASYNEQF

v_call: TRBV7-8
d_call: TRBD2
cdr3_aa: ASSPRGLGTDTQY

v_call: TRBV4-2
d_call: .
cdr3_aa: ASSHSTSRVPNEKLF

v_call: TRBV3-1
d_call: TRBD1
cdr3_aa: ASSQRGQGSGEQY

v_call: TRBV20-1
d_call: .
cdr3_aa: SASLFSRDQPQH

v_call: TRBV10-3
d_call: TRBD2
cdr3_aa: AISDGTTYNEQF

v_call: TRBV20-1
d_call: .
cdr3_aa: SARDVIAVQETQY

v_call: TRBV5-1
d_call: .
cdr3_aa: ASSSDGATGELF

v_call: TRBV14
d_call: TRBD2
cdr3_aa: ASSLTSGRAFSYNEQF

v_call: TRBV7-9
d_call: TRBD2
cdr3_aa: ASSAGGVGTGELF

v_call: TRBV6-2/TRBV6-3
d_call: .
cdr3_aa: ASSYDSYNEQF

v_call: TRBV19
d_call: TRBD1
cdr3_aa: ASSSQGAQGNEKLF

v_call: TRBV24-1
d_call: TRBD1
cdr3_aa: ATTRTGGGEQF

v_call: TRBV27
d_call: TRBD1
cdr3_aa: ASSRQGSNYGYT

v_call: TRBV12-3/TRBV12-4
d_call: TRBD2
cdr3_aa: ASSLAAGGPRNEQF

v_call: TRBV6-6
d_call: .
cdr3_aa: ASSYGGEINQPQH

v_call: TRBV7-6
d_call: TRBD2
cdr3_aa: ASSSELGGRASGQF

v_call: TRBV11-2
d_call: .
cdr3_aa: ASSLAGEGEKLF

v_call: TRBV27
d_call: .
cdr3_aa: ASSFGNSPLH

v_call: TRBV29-1
d_call: TRBD2
cdr3_aa: SVTDRLSSGSGNEQF

v_call: TRBV20-1
d_call: TRBD2
cdr3_aa: SAQTSGISEQY

v_call: TRBV19
d_call: TRBD2
cdr3_aa: ASSIGTSEGETQY

v_call: TRBV7-2
d_call: .
cdr3_aa: ASSSYTTRTDTQY

v_call: TRBV7-2
d_call: .
cdr3_aa: ASSLEAGTPLEQY